This T cell receptor (beta chain) was recorded in a study of breast tumors, draining lymph nodes, adjacent tissues. Whole-study findings and limits: Most tumor T cells seemingly derive from lymph node, then expand in tumor. That most tumor T cells come from lymph nodes remained unproven. Compared with lymph nodes, tumors were less diverse; compared with nontumor tissue, more. Luminal-like breast cancer showed significantly higher tumor–nontumor repertoire similarity than basal-like.

CDR3 size: 11 residues. V gave up 0 bases and J gave up 9 bases, with 2 bases separating them. From germline, CDR1 is LGHNA and CDR2 YNFKEQ. Axillary draining lymph nodes of breast cancer patients supplied the node samples. Note on this clonotype: The antigen is undetermined.

TCRdb reprocessed the multiplex PCR reads via MiXCR and lists one record per CDR3 protein. This table holds 150,000 to 200,000 distinct CDR3 sequences, 33% found once. The clonotype originates from a female donor with breast cancer. Some clones in this sample may be carry-over from other donors' samples. The rearrangement uses TRBV4-2 and TRBJ2-2; the D is unclear. The source material was axillary lymph node tissue. The CDR3 region is CASSQDWELFF. The CDR3 DNA is TGTGCCAGCAGCCAAGATTGGGAGCTGTTTTTT.